Presented here are 28 T cell receptor beta chains from one specimen sequenced in a study of response to subunit inactivated influenza vaccine. TCRdb itself ran the RT-PCR reads through MiXCR, one entry per CDR3 protein. The table shows around 200,000 distinct CDR3 sequences, with 9.2% occurring only once. The sequenced sample was non-naive T cells sorted from PBMCs, obtained on the day of vaccination. The receptor set was obtained from a man aged 45-65 years who received an inactivated influenza vaccine.

J is TRBJ2-1 and V is TRBV20-1, with 10 bases identical to TRBD2. The CDR3 sequence is 17 residues long. The germline gives CDR1 DFQATT, CDR2 SNEGSKA (reference sequence). V dropped 0 bases and J dropped 10; count of bases not matched to a gene: 15. CDR3 nucleotide sequence: TGCAGTGCTAGAGATCCCGAATCAGCGGGGGGGCCGAGAGAGCAGTTCTTC. Encoded protein: CSARDPESAGGPREQFF.

The chain combines TRBV28 with TRBJ2-3; 13 bases are shared with TRBD2. This CDR3 comprises 17 residues. V was clipped by 4 bases and J by 5 bases; unmatched bases: 9. In germline, CDR1 is MDHEN, CDR2 SYDVKM. The CDR3 region is CASSSPGLAGLEDTQYF. The CDR3, as DNA: TGTGCCAGCAGTTCCCCGGGACTAGCGGGATTAGAAGATACGCAGTATTTT.

This clonotype has at least ten counts. The rearrangement joins TRBV19 to TRBJ1-2; no clear D. This CDR3 region has 10 residues. Germline V gene data show CDR1 as LNHDA and CDR2 as SQIVND (reference sequence). Between the trimmed V and J ends, which lost 4 bases and 8 bases, there was a span of 5 bases. The DNA for the CDR3 is TGTGCCAGTAGTAGTGGGGGCTACACCTTC. Its translation is CASSSGGYTF. The complete variable domain, with remaining parts taken from reference TRBV19 and TRBJ1-2, reads DGGITQSPKYLFRKEGQNVTLSCEQNLNHDAMYWYRQDPGQGLRLIYYSQIVNDFQKGDIAEGYSVSREKKESFPLTVTSAQKNPTAFYLCASSSGGYTFGSGTRLTVV.

This clonotype was observed a few times. This chain connects TRBV6-2 or TRBV6-3 to TRBJ2-1; no clear D. In germline, CDR1 is MNHEY, CDR2 SVGEGT. The CDR3 runs 13 residues. Trimming removed 7 bases from V and 9 bases from J, with 16 bases in between. CDR3 in DNA: TGTGCCAGCACCTGGACGGCTCGGGCTGAGCAGTTCTTC. Its translation is CASTWTARAEQFF.

This clonotype was found many times. V and J are TRBV5-1 and TRBJ2-1; 7 nucleotides match TRBD2. Germline CDR1 reads SGHRS; CDR2 reads YFSETQ. The ends lost 4 bases at V and 7 bases at J; junction bases unmatched: 11. This CDR3 is 15 amino acids long. This CDR3 is CASSPFAGVANEQFF. The CDR3 DNA sequence: TGCGCCAGCAGCCCCTTTGCGGGAGTCGCAAATGAGCAGTTCTTC.

This clonotype occurred a few times. The CDR3 is CAWSRNRGQETQYF. CDR3 DNA sequence: TGTGCCTGGAGTCGGAACAGGGGGCAAGAGACCCAGTACTTC. The V gene is TRBV30, the J gene TRBJ2-5; TRBD1 matches 8 bases. Germline CDR1 reads GTSNPN; CDR2 reads SVGIG (reference sequence). J gave up 2 bases and V 2 bases, and 4 bases lay outside the gene matches. The CDR3 runs to 14 residues.

The chain has TRBV9 and TRBJ1-2; maybe TRBD1 (5 bases). V lost 0 bases and J lost 0, with 9 bases in between. Germline CDR1 SGDLS, CDR2 YYNGEE. The CDR3 sequence is 15 residues long. CDR3 loop: CASSVGQGSNYGYTF. The CDR3 region has the DNA TGTGCCAGCAGCGTAGGGCAGGGCTCTAACTATGGCTACACCTTC.

V gene TRBV15 combines with J gene TRBJ1-3; D perhaps matches TRBD1 (5 bases). The V end was cut by 5 bases, the J end by 0 bases, with 20 bases between. The CDR3 is 18 amino acids. Germline-derived CDR1 and CDR2 are LNHNV and YYDKDF (reference sequence). The CDR3 sequence is CATSGTMGRDISGNTIYF. The CDR3 nucleotides read TGTGCCACCAGCGGGACTATGGGCAGGGATATCTCTGGAAACACCATATATTTT.

This clonotype was detected ten times or more. CDR3 region: CASSARTGTSSSGELFF. CDR3 nucleotides: TGTGCCAGCAGCGCAAGAACCGGGACTAGTTCTTCCGGGGAGCTGTTTTTT. The rearrangement joins TRBV5-4 to TRBJ2-2; the match to TRBD2 covers 8 bases. Germline CDR1 is SGHNT and CDR2 is YYREEE (reference sequence). This CDR3 is built from 17 residues. V dropped 4 bases and J dropped 6; count of bases not matched to a gene: 14.

In this sample, this clonotype turned up many times. The V and J genes are TRBV4-2 and TRBJ1-3; no clear D gene. The V end was cut by 2 bases, the J end by 0 bases, with 8 bases between. From germline, CDR1 is LGHNA and CDR2 YNFKEQ. The CDR3 extends over 15 amino acids. The CDR3 spells CASSQTGHSGNTIYF. The DNA for the CDR3 is TGTGCCAGCAGCCAAACGGGCCACTCTGGAAACACCATATATTTT.

There are many counts of this clonotype. The V and J genes are TRBV28 and TRBJ2-1, with 7 nucleotides matching TRBD2. CDR3 size: 16 residues. V dropped 3 bases and J dropped 7; count of bases not matched to a gene: 12. Germline CDR1 is MDHEN and CDR2 is SYDVKM. The CDR3 protein is CASSFAGGSGGNEQFF. The CDR3 DNA reads TGTGCCAGCAGTTTTGCCGGCGGGAGTGGTGGGAATGAGCAGTTCTTC.

The chain has TRBV11-2 and TRBJ2-7; 10 bases agree with TRBD2. The CDR3 runs 14 residues. The germline gives CDR1 SGHAT, CDR2 FQNNGV. Trimming at V came to 6 bases and at J to 3 bases, leaving 5 bases not matched to a gene. The CDR3 is CASRLLAGGYEQYF. The CDR3 nucleotides read TGTGCCAGCAGACTGTTAGCGGGAGGCTACGAGCAGTACTTC.

This clonotype occurred a few times. This chain connects TRBV7-3 to TRBJ2-1, with 10 bases matching TRBD1. The V gene end was trimmed by 5 bases and the J gene end by 6 bases; junction bases not matched to a gene: 7. CDR3 length: 15 amino acids. Germline loops: CDR1 SGHTA, CDR2 FQGTGA. The CDR3 is CASSSQGQGSNEQFF. The CDR3 DNA follows: TGTGCCAGCAGCAGCCAGGGACAGGGGTCCAATGAGCAGTTCTTC.

This chain joins TRBV4-3 and TRBJ2-2, with 10 nucleotides matching TRBD2. The germline V gene encodes CDR1 LGHNA and CDR2 YSLEER. The CDR3 runs to 16 residues. Germline trimming cut 4 bases from V and 5 bases from J; bases unmatched to any gene: 7. The CDR3 loop reads CASSLDLAGVTGELFF. CDR3 coding DNA: TGCGCCAGCAGCCTCGATCTAGCGGGAGTTACCGGGGAGCTGTTTTTT.

This clonotype was seen a handful of times. The chain joins TRBV5-1 to TRBJ2-7, with 9 bases fitting TRBD1. This CDR3 region has 14 residues. V was clipped by 0 bases and J by 12 bases; unmatched bases: 10. CDR1 and CDR2 (germline): SGHRS, YFSETQ. The CDR3 reads CASSLGTGEGRLYF. CDR3 bases: TGCGCCAGCAGCTTGGGGACAGGGGAAGGCAGACTGTACTTC.

This clonotype has only a few counts. The rearrangement uses TRBV4-2 and TRBJ2-7, with TRBD1 identical over 9 bases. J was trimmed by 0 bases and V by 4 bases; bases with no gene match: 7. CDR1 is LGHNA, CDR2 YNFKEQ, per germline. The CDR3 is 16 residues long. In nucleotides, the CDR3 is TGTGCCAGCAGCCGAGATACAGGGGGCGCCTCCTACGAGCAGTACTTC. Translating gives CASSRDTGGASYEQYF.

This chain joins TRBV6-2 or TRBV6-3 and TRBJ1-2, with D perhaps TRBD1 (6 bases). The CDR3 sequence is 14 residues long. Trimming took 7 bases from V and 2 from J, leaving 14 bases between them. From germline, CDR1 is MNHEY and CDR2 SVGEGT. The CDR3: CASTDRQDNYGYTF. CDR3 DNA: TGTGCCAGCACCGACCGACAGGACAACTATGGCTACACCTTC.

This clonotype was detected many times. The V and J genes are TRBV5-1 and TRBJ2-1, with TRBD1 identical over 8 bases. The germline CDR1 and CDR2 sequences are SGHRS and YFSETQ. V was pared by 0 bases and J by 9 bases, with 8 bases of the junction left unmatched. The CDR3 spans 15 residues. The CDR3 sequence: CASSLEMAGGVEQFF. CDR3 coding DNA: TGCGCCAGCAGCTTGGAAATGGCAGGGGGCGTTGAGCAGTTCTTC.

The chain links TRBV27 to TRBJ2-7; 8 bases agree with TRBD1. CDR3 length: 15 residues. Germline loops: CDR1 MNHEY, CDR2 SMNVEV (reference sequence). V lost 6 bases and J lost 3; bases outside the gene matches: 10. CDR3 sequence (DNA): TGTGCCAGCAGACTGGGGGAACAGGGGGGCTACGAGCAGTACTTC. This translates into CASRLGEQGGYEQYF.

The V gene is TRBV6-1, the J gene TRBJ1-6; possibly TRBD1 for D (6 bases). V shed 8 bases and J shed 9 bases, with 11 bases lying between them. Looked up from germline, CDR1 is MNHNS and CDR2 is SASEGT. The length of the CDR3 is 12 residues. CDR3 protein: CASQGRASPLHF. The CDR3, as DNA: TGTGCCAGCCAGGGGAGGGCTTCACCCCTCCACTTT.

The chain couples TRBV5-1 to TRBJ2-7, with D perhaps matching TRBD2 (5 bases). The CDR3 is 13 residues long. V was clipped by 1 base and J by 7 bases, with 12 bases between them. Germline V gene sequence: CDR1 SGHRS, CDR2 YFSETQ. The CDR3 is CASSLNPSGEQYF. In DNA form, the CDR3 reads TGCGCCAGCAGCTTGAACCCCTCGGGGGAGCAGTACTTC.

This clonotype occurred many times. The genes are TRBV10-3 and TRBJ2-7; 9 bases agree with TRBD1. Germline V lookup: CDR1 ENHRY, CDR2 SYGVKD. V gave up 4 bases and J gave up 1 base; unmatched junction bases: 2. This CDR3 has 14 amino acids. The CDR3 bases are TGTGCCATCAGTGGACAGGGGGGGTCCTACGAGCAGTACTTC. This codes for CAISGQGGSYEQYF.

The gene calls are TRBV11-2 and TRBJ1-1, with D uncertain. The CDR3 has 10 residues. The germline CDR1 and CDR2 sequences are SGHAT and FQNNGV. With 2 bases removed from V and 8 bases from J, the gap between germline ends came to 3 bases. The CDR3 coding sequence is TGTGCCAGCAGCTTAATAGAAGCTTTCTTT. Translating it yields CASSLIEAFF. Based on the CDR3 plus reference TRBV11-2 and TRBJ1-1, the full variable domain is EAGVAQSPRYKIIEKRQSVAFWCNPISGHATLYWYQQILGQGPKLLIQFQNNGVVDDSQLPKDRFSAERLKGVDSTLKIQPAKLEDSAVYLCASSLIEAFFGQGTRLTVV.

There are a few counts of this clonotype. CDR3 DNA: TGTGCCAGCACCCGTTCGGACAGTGTCCTAGAGCAGTACTTC. Protein sequence: CASTRSDSVLEQYF. The chain is built from TRBV7-9 and TRBJ2-7; D possibly corresponds to TRBD1 (6 bases). The CDR3 is 14 amino acids. V shed 7 bases and J shed 7 bases, with 20 bases lying between them. Germline assignment: CDR1 SEHNR and CDR2 FQNEAQ (reference sequence). Using reference TRBV7-9 and TRBJ2-7 for the parts outside the CDR3, the full variable domain is DTGVSQNPRHKITKRGQNVTFRCDPISEHNRLYWYRQTLGQGPEFLTYFQNEAQLEKSRLLSDRFSAERPKGSFSTLEIQRTEQGDSAMYLCASTRSDSVLEQYFGPGTRLTVT.

Ten or more counts support this clonotype. This chain uses TRBV27 with TRBJ2-1; 9 nucleotides align to TRBD2. Unmatched junction bases numbered 19, after V lost 10 bases and J lost 3 bases. CDR1 MNHEY and CDR2 SMNVEV come from the germline V gene (reference sequence). The CDR3 length is 18 residues. The CDR3 reads CATRGLGTSFKDYNEQFF. DNA of the CDR3: TGTGCCACCAGGGGACTCGGGACTAGCTTTAAGGACTACAATGAGCAGTTCTTC.

V gene TRBV11-1 combines with J gene TRBJ2-7; possible D gene TRBD2, 6 bases. V gave up 3 bases and J gave up 0 bases, with 12 bases separating them. This CDR3 is built from 15 residues. CDR1 and CDR2 (germline): SGHAT, FQDESV (reference sequence). The CDR3: CASSLSRRDSYEQYF. The CDR3 nucleotides are TGTGCCAGCAGCTTGTCACGGAGGGACTCCTACGAGCAGTACTTC.

This chain joins TRBV4-1 and TRBJ2-7; 8 bases fit TRBD1. This CDR3 contains 17 residues. Trimming removed 0 bases from V and 6 bases from J; junction bases left unmatched: 13. Germline V gene data show CDR1 as MGHRA and CDR2 as YSYEKL. The CDR3 DNA reads as TGCGCCAGCAGCCAAGAAAGCTTTGGCAGGGGGCAGGGCGAGCAGTACTTC. This encodes CASSQESFGRGQGEQYF.

The V gene is TRBV5-1, the J gene TRBJ1-6; D gene unclear. CDR3 size: 15 residues. V was cut by 2 bases and J by 6 bases, with 12 bases left in between. Germline V gene sequence: CDR1 SGHRS, CDR2 YFSETQ. The DNA of the CDR3 is TGCGCCAGCAGCTTAGAACCCCCGCCTAATTCACCCCTCCACTTT. Protein product: CASSLEPPPNSPLHF.